The clone carrying this T cell receptor (beta chain) was observed a few times. The antigen is undetermined. The assay was immunoSEQ multiplex PCR, and TCRdb's table has in-frame clones only and misses some. The sample has approximately 110,000 clones, under 90% seen once; the top ten hold 0.55% to 0.7%. The sample is drawn from a study of a mutant IDH1 vaccine in newly diagnosed glioma. At the level of the study: Vaccines began 4-6 weeks after radiotherapy alone, or with temozolomide cycles.

CDR1 and CDR2 from the germline V gene are GTSNPN and SVGIG (reference sequence). The CDR3 runs to 13 residues. With 2 bases removed from V and 0 bases from J, the gap between germline ends came to 7 bases. Time point denoted: week 11, during vaccination. In the vaccine, a single dose held 300 ug of the mutant IDH1 20-mer peptide, along with topical imiquimod. Donors' newly diagnosed IDH1-mutant WHO grade 3 or 4 astrocytomas lacked nuclear ATRX. This receptor was obtained from a woman aged 45-65 years with glioma. Source: PBMCs, taken from a glioma patient whose treatment included an IDH1 peptide vaccine. The genes are TRBV30 and TRBJ1-1; D is uncertain. Here the CDR3 DNA reads TGTGCCTGGAGTAGCCGGGTGAACACTGAAGCTTTCTTT. It specifies CAWSSRVNTEAFF.